The present entry profiles one T cell receptor beta chain with its context. This entry belongs to a study of blood T cell repertoires in COVID-19. The wider study: In each case, the material was cDNA or gDNA derived from T cells, B-cell-depleted T cells, or PBMCs.

In the original processing: Estimates of nucleated cell counts were drawn from the amplification of reference gene primers. Sequencing was performed with immunoSEQ multiplex PCR; in TCRdb, only in-frame clones are kept and a portion is missing. The V and J calls and clone size were taken over from that table, and D and trimming were inferred from the DNA. This table has fewer than 130,000 clones, 82% appearing once. The germline CDR1 and CDR2 sequences are DFQATT and SNEGSKA (reference sequence). V was trimmed by 3 bases and J by 7 bases, leaving 22 bases between them. The length of the CDR3 is 15 residues.

This chain links TRBV20-1 with TRBJ2-7, with D possibly being TRBD2 (7 bases). The receptor comes from a woman aged 55-70 years with acute or convalescent COVID-19. The sequenced sample consisted of peripheral blood. This CDR3 is CSASPPARGAWEQYF. As DNA, the CDR3 is TGCAGTGCTAGTCCTCCGGCTCGGGGGGCGTGGGAGCAGTACTTC.